The clone carrying this T cell receptor (beta chain) came up a few times. The data were obtained in a study of response to subunit inactivated influenza vaccine. V lost 2 bases to trimming and J lost 2 bases, with 3 bases between them. Germline CDR1 reads SGHRS; CDR2 reads YFSETQ. The CDR3 covers 12 residues. TCRdb used MiXCR to reprocess the RT-PCR reads, holding one entry per CDR3 protein. The repertoire holds approximately 730,000 distinct CDR3 sequences, with over 11% as singletons. This sequence originates from a middle-aged man who received an inactivated influenza vaccine. The input for sequencing was PBMCs from blood, taken around 15 days before vaccination. The J gene is TRBJ2-3, the V gene TRBV5-1; no firm D call. In nucleotides, the CDR3 is TGCGCCAGCAGCTTTACCACAGATACGCAGTATTTT. Translating gives CASSFTTDTQYF.